This T cell receptor beta chain was found in a study of regulatory T cells in long-lasting Graves disease (dated by TCRdb to about 2021). Background on the whole study: Persistent Graves' disease was defined as persistently positive TSH receptor autoantibodies together with antithyroid drug treatment for over 5 years. Patients with persistent Graves' disease were compared with patients with newly diagnosed Graves' disease using TCR sequencing and RNA sequencing of peripheral blood. The study took place in China and was registered as a clinical trial. A total of some 33 samples were covered by TCR sequencing, comprising around 13 persistent and roughly 20 newly diagnosed Graves' disease patients. Antithyroid drugs had been taken for ten to twelve years on average by persistent Graves' disease patients in the clinical cohort. On the study overall, not on this receptor specifically: Only the TCR beta chain was sequenced and analyzed. Persistent patients shared more public clonotypes among themselves (2,741) than newly diagnosed patients did (more than 950). Preferential use of TRBV28, TRBJ1-2 and TRBJ2-5 was observed in persistent disease, whereas TRBV20-1 and TRBJ2-1 were favored in newly diagnosed disease. The study examined only peripheral blood because the primary lesion, thyroid tissue, could not be accessed. Compared with newly diagnosed patients, persistent Graves' disease patients had lower TCR Shannon entropy and fewer highly expanded clones, which suggests clonal expansion. As a limitation, the authors acknowledged that the small sample size may reduce accuracy.

The CDR3 measures 18 amino acids from cysteine to phenylalanine. Only the CDR3 part of the read is kept: 54 bases, read in frame from the first base. CDR1 is given as PRHDT and CDR2 as FYEKMQ, both from the germline V gene (reference sequence). V is shortened by 0 bases, J by 6 bases, and the region joining them spans 23 bases. The time point label, read with the paper, signifies: persistent/refractory GD, antithyroid drugs over 5 years with positive TRAb. For both TCR sequencing and RNA sequencing, RNA was extracted from PBMCs in TRIzol. The diagnosis of Graves' disease followed American Thyroid Association guidelines. Patients were recruited from an endocrinology department in Xi'an, China. From each patient, 7.5 to 9.5 milliliters of peripheral blood was collected into an EDTA anticoagulant tube. Ficoll Paque Plus density gradient separation was used to isolate PBMCs, and no further T cell sorting was performed. RNA quality was checked with an Agilent 2100 Bioanalyzer and agarose gel, and concentration with a NanoDrop 2000.

For this clonotype: Which antigen it targets is not known. No qualities accompany the bases; no much larger clone lies one base away.

Preparation of the library involved multiplex PCR. Sequencing relied on an Illumina HiSeq 4000. TCR beta libraries were built with iRepertoire HTBI primers and Arm-PCR amplification of CDR3 regions. Before sequencing, the PCR products went through gel purification. For the original study's pipeline: Gene usage analysis of CDR3 amino acid clonotypes used the roughly 60 TRBV and around 13 TRBJ segments found across samples. Filtered high-quality paired reads were merged into contigs using COPE and FqMerger. BLAST was used to align contigs to IMGT TRBV, TRBD and TRBJ reference genes, with CDR3 defined following IMGT. Any clonotype with a frequency above 0.1% was classified as a highly expanded clone. Shannon entropy was used to measure repertoire diversity, and the Gini coefficient was used to measure V-J evenness. A clonotype found in more than one individual was treated as public. Using fastp trimming at Q25 and MiXCR clonotype assembly, TCRdb reanalyzed the public sequencing data and kept in-frame beta chains. Records with the same CDR3 protein are collapsed into one entry carrying the most frequent genes and DNA. In this record, the V and J calls reflect TCRdb's handling and not the investigators' own analysis. The sample table holds fewer than 450,000 distinct CDR3 sequences, of which about 25% were seen once. Jointly, the top ten make up 26% of the sample.

The clonotype originates from a female donor with Graves disease. The V gene is TRBV13 and the J gene is TRBJ1-2, with TRBD1 perhaps the D gene, on 6 matching bases. The starting material was peripheral blood mononuclear cells (PBMCs), obtained when the disease was refractory, from a patient treated with antithyroid drugs. The sequence in DNA is TGTGCCAGCAGCTTAGGGGGTCCGCGGGACACCCGACCGCATGGCTACACCTTC. Its product reads: CASSLGGPRDTRPHGYTF. Supplemented by the reference TRBV13 and TRBJ1-2 proteins around the CDR3, the complete variable domain is AAGVIQSPRHLIKEKRETATLKCYPIPRHDTVYWYQQGPGQDPQFLISFYEKMQSDKGSIPDRFSAQQFSDYHSELNMSSLELGDSALYFCASSLGGPRDTRPHGYTFGSGTRLTVV.